This T cell receptor (beta chain) is from a study of cytomegalovirus exposure and HLA in healthy donors. Across the study: Earlier findings included 100 million to 130 million unique TCR beta sequences obtained from 150 million to 200 million T cells.

This CDR3 comprises 14 residues. Germline V gives CDR1 MDHEN, CDR2 SYDVKM. Trimming shortened V by 3 bases and J by 6 bases, and 15 bases separated the two germline ends. The PCR was carried out with 60 Vbeta primers and 13 Jbeta primers. TCRdb's copy holds only in-frame clones and misses some; the assay was immunoSEQ multiplex PCR. The data show 270,000 or so clones, 80% to 90% seen once. This sequence was found in a middle-aged man in good health and CMV-seropositive. Specimen: PBMCs. V usage is TRBV28 and J usage is TRBJ2-7, with a weak D call TRBD1 (6 bases). CDR3 sequence (DNA): TGTGCCAGCAGTTTCTGGGGGCGCGGAGTCGAGCAGTACTTC. Amino acids: CASSFWGRGVEQYF.